One sample yielded the 28 T cell receptor beta chains listed below, sequenced in a study of blood T cells in healthy people across ages. Primed by a sample-barcoded 5' primer and a J-beta primer mix, a second PCR proceeded for 7 to 11 cycles. TCRdb analysed the 5' RACE reads with MiXCR anew, one entry per CDR3 protein. The data hold about 1.5 million distinct CDR3 sequences, with approximately 43% observed a single time. The sequenced sample was blood. The receptors here all came from a woman between 18 and 29 years old in good health.

The chain links TRBV6-1 to TRBJ1-1; D perhaps matches TRBD1 (5 bases). V lost 2 bases to trimming and J lost 1 base, with 11 bases between them. The CDR3 sequence is 15 residues long. CDR1 MNHNS and CDR2 SASEGT come from the germline V gene. The DNA for the CDR3 is TGTGCCAGCAGTGAATCGGCAGGGAGGAACACTGAAGCTTTCTTT. It codes for CASSESAGRNTEAFF.

This clonotype was seen only a few times. This sequence joins TRBV7-6 and TRBJ2-1; no clear D. CDR3 length: 15 residues. The germline V gene has CDR1 SGHVS and CDR2 FNYEAQ. V was cut by 5 bases and J by 2 bases, with 13 bases left in between. This CDR3 is CASSESPNTYNEQFF. In DNA, the CDR3 is TGTGCCAGCAGCGAGTCACCGAATACCTACAATGAGCAGTTCTTC. Full variable domain (missing parts from reference TRBV7-6 and TRBJ2-1): GAGVSQSPRYKVTKRGQDVALRCDPISGHVSLYWYRQALGQGPEFLTYFNYEAQQDKSGLPNDRFSAERPEGSISTLTIQRTEQRDSAMYRCASSESPNTYNEQFFGPGTRLTVL.

The chain combines TRBV28 with TRBJ2-5; 8 bases line up with TRBD2. This CDR3 has 15 residues. Unmatched junction bases numbered 18, after V lost 7 bases and J lost 11 bases. Per the germline V gene, CDR1 is MDHEN and CDR2 is SYDVKM. The CDR3 sequence is CASIVAGRAYNEQYF. CDR3 in DNA: TGTGCCAGCATCGTAGCGGGACGAGCGTACAATGAGCAGTACTTC.

This clonotype was recorded a few times. The genes are TRBV7-2 and TRBJ2-4; TRBD2 might be the D (8 bases). TRBJ2-7 explains the end of the DNA better; the J call may be wrong. Looked up from germline, CDR1 is SGHTA and CDR2 is FQGNSA. The CDR3 has 17 residues. Here the CDR3 reads CASSLGSGGAGVYEQYF. The DNA of the CDR3 is TGTGCCAGCAGCTTAGGCTCAGGGGGAGCGGGAGTCTACGAGCAGTACTTC.

This clonotype appeared once. The rearrangement joins TRBV4-1 to TRBJ1-1; D remains unclear. Germline V CDR1 and CDR2: MGHRA, YSYEKL. The CDR3 extends over 15 amino acids. V gave up 2 bases and J gave up 7 bases, with 17 bases separating them. The CDR3 DNA reads TGCGCCAGCAGCCAATGGAAGCTTTCCCCTAATGAAGCTTTCTTT. Protein product: CASSQWKLSPNEAFF.

This clonotype was counted only a few times. The chain is built from TRBV12-3 or TRBV12-4 and TRBJ1-4, with a tentative D call TRBD1 (5 bases). The CDR3 runs 14 residues. V gave up 6 bases and J gave up 8 bases, with 16 bases separating them. CDR3 sequence (DNA): TGTGCCAGCAGATCAGGGCTGTCCGACGAAAAACTGTTTTTT. Its translation: CASRSGLSDEKLFF.

The rearrangement uses TRBV6-2 or TRBV6-3 and TRBJ2-1; D perhaps matches TRBD1 (6 bases). There are 14 residues in the CDR3. CDR1 MNHEY and CDR2 SVGEGT come from the germline V gene. Trimming pared 9 bases from V and 2 bases from J, leaving 14 bases between. The CDR3 DNA sequence: TGTGCCAGTACCAACAGGGTCACCTACAATGAGCAGTTCTTC. Encoded protein: CASTNRVTYNEQFF.

This clonotype was found a few times. The chain carries TRBV4-2 and TRBJ1-4; D is perhaps TRBD1 (6 bases). In germline, CDR1 is LGHNA, CDR2 YNFKEQ. This CDR3 has 15 amino acids. Trimming left V 6 bases short and J 5 bases short, with 16 bases between. DNA of the CDR3: TGTGCCAGCAGTAATTCCCGGACAGTCAATGAAAAACTGTTTTTT. It encodes CASSNSRTVNEKLFF.

This rearrangement joins TRBV20-1 to TRBJ2-4; no clear D. The J call could be wrong; TRBJ2-5 is a better fit for the DNA end. The CDR3 runs 13 residues. CDR1 is DFQATT, CDR2 SNEGSKA, per germline (reference sequence). CDR3 region: CSADRTNQETQYF. CDR3 bases: TGCAGTGCTGACCGGACGAATCAAGAGACCCAGTACTTC.

This clonotype was seen once. The chain employs TRBV29-1 and TRBJ2-1; maybe TRBD1 (6 bases). Trimming pared 8 bases from V and 13 bases from J, leaving 18 bases between. The CDR3 totals 11 residues. Looked up from germline, CDR1 is SQVTM and CDR2 is ANQGSEA. The CDR3: CSPEKGETQFF. CDR3 sequence (DNA): TGCAGCCCAGAGAAGGGGGAGACCCAGTTCTTC.

V and J are TRBV20-1 and TRBJ1-4; D unclear. CDR3 length equals 18 residues. Trimming removed 1 base from V and 8 bases from J, with 26 bases in between. Germline V CDR1 and CDR2: DFQATT, SNEGSKA (reference sequence). CDR3 protein: CSARVLLTRQVLGEKLFF. Written as DNA, the CDR3 is TGCAGTGCTAGAGTACTACTGACCCGGCAGGTATTGGGAGAAAAACTGTTTTTT.

V usage is TRBV7-3 and J usage is TRBJ2-5; D is unclear. The tail of the sequence fits TRBJ2-7 better, so the J call may be wrong. Germline CDR1 and CDR2: SGHTA and FQGTGA. The CDR3 is 18 residues long. The DNA for the CDR3 is TGTGCCAGCAGCTTACTACAGCTGCAGGACGACCGAAACTACGAGCAGTACTTC. This encodes CASSLLQLQDDRNYEQYF.

This chain joins TRBV2 and TRBJ1-1; no clear D. This CDR3 region has 12 residues. The germline gives CDR1 SNHLY, CDR2 FYNNEI. Between the trimmed V and J ends, which lost 8 bases and 4 bases, there was a span of 11 bases. In DNA, the CDR3 is TGTGCCAGCGGGGTGGAAGCCACTGAAGCTTTCTTT. This encodes CASGVEATEAFF. The whole variable domain, filled in from reference TRBV2 and TRBJ1-1, reads EPEVTQTPSHQVTQMGQEVILRCVPISNHLYFYWYRQILGQKVEFLVSFYNNEISEKSEIFDDQFSVERPDGSNFTLKIRSTKLEDSAMYFCASGVEATEAFFGQGTRLTVV.

This clonotype has just a few counts. This chain joins TRBV27 and TRBJ2-1; 9 bases are a match to TRBD1. The J segment lost 5 bases and the V segment lost 1 base, leaving 3 bases of the junction unmatched. CDR1 and CDR2 (germline): MNHEY, SMNVEV (reference sequence). The CDR3 is made up of 15 amino acids. The CDR3 loop is CASSLLGTGNNEQFF. DNA for the CDR3: TGTGCCAGCAGTTTATTAGGGACAGGGAACAATGAGCAGTTCTTC.

This sequence joins TRBV29-1 and TRBJ2-1; possible D gene TRBD2, 5 bases. The DNA end is more similar to TRBJ2-7, so the J call may be wrong. The CDR3 is made up of 14 amino acids. The V gene's germline CDR1 is SQVTM and CDR2 ANQGSEA. In DNA, the CDR3 is TGCAGCGTTGGAGGGAGACCCGCCTACAATGAGCAGTACTTC. Protein product: CSVGGRPAYNEQYF.

The V call is TRBV20-1, the J call TRBJ2-4, with 8 bases identical to TRBD1. The J call may be mistaken, given a closer DNA end match to TRBJ2-7. The germline V gene has CDR1 DFQATT and CDR2 SNEGSKA (reference sequence). The CDR3 contains 13 residues. CDR3 DNA sequence: TGCAGTGCTCTCCGACAGGGGAAGTACGAGCAGTACTTC. It specifies CSALRQGKYEQYF.

The chain couples TRBV7-2 to TRBJ2-7; D call uncertain. The CDR3 runs 14 residues. Trimming took 8 bases from V and 4 from J, leaving 18 bases between them. The germline V gene encodes CDR1 SGHTA and CDR2 FQGNSA. CDR3: CASGYTGQSYEQYF. The DNA of the CDR3 is TGTGCCAGCGGCTATACGGGCCAATCATACGAGCAGTACTTC.

The chain couples TRBV29-1 to TRBJ1-4, with D possibly TRBD1 on 5 matching bases. The V end lost 4 bases, the J end lost 5 bases, and 11 bases lay between the germline ends. Germline V CDR1 and CDR2: SQVTM, ANQGSEA. The CDR3 totals 13 residues. The CDR3 nucleotides read TGCAGCGTTGCCGGGACCCCGAATGAAAAACTGTTTTTT. It encodes CSVAGTPNEKLFF. The full variable domain, in which reference TRBV29-1 and TRBJ1-4 provide the parts outside the CDR3, is SAVISQKPSRDICQRGTSLTIQCQVDSQVTMMFWYRQQPGQSLTLIATANQGSEATYESGFVIDKFPISRPNLTFSTLTVSNMSPEDSSIYLCSVAGTPNEKLFFGSGTQLSVL.

This chain uses TRBV4-3 with TRBJ2-1; TRBD1 or TRBD2 may be the D gene (5 bases each). CDR1 is LGHNA and CDR2 is YSLEER in the germline V gene. V was trimmed by 1 base and J by 2 bases, leaving 12 bases between them. This CDR3 spans 16 amino acids. CDR3 residues: CASSQGRGTTYNEQFF. In DNA form, the CDR3 reads TGCGCCAGCAGCCAAGGCCGTGGGACGACCTACAATGAGCAGTTCTTC.

The rearrangement links TRBV7-8 to TRBJ2-1, with 11 bases matching TRBD2. The germline V gene encodes CDR1 SGHVS and CDR2 FQNEAQ. V lost 1 base, J lost 1 base, and 6 bases stayed unmatched. The CDR3 runs to 18 residues. The DNA of the CDR3 is TGTGCCAGCAGCTTAGTAAAGGCTAGCGGGGGGTCCTACAATGAGCAGTTCTTC. It translates to CASSLVKASGGSYNEQFF.

This clonotype was seen just once. V and J are TRBV2 and TRBJ2-1; D gene unclear. Germline-derived CDR1 and CDR2 are SNHLY and FYNNEI. This CDR3 is 11 amino acids long. Trimming removed 1 base at V and 15 bases at J, with 10 bases between. In DNA, the CDR3 is TGTGCCAGCAGTGAAGTTACGCTCCCGTTCTTC. This encodes CASSEVTLPFF.

A few counts support this clonotype. The chain couples TRBV9 to TRBJ2-3; TRBD1 matches 9 bases. CDR3 length equals 18 residues. Germline V gives CDR1 SGDLS, CDR2 YYNGEE. The junction had 12 bases not matched to a gene; V was cut back by 1 base and J by 3 bases. The CDR3 region has the DNA TGTGCCAGCAGCGTACGCCCCGGGACAGGGCTTGTAACAGATACGCAGTATTTT. Translated, it gives CASSVRPGTGLVTDTQYF.

V usage is TRBV2 and J usage is TRBJ2-1; D remains unclear. The CDR3 consists of 14 residues. Germline lookup yields CDR1 SNHLY and CDR2 FYNNEI. The V gene lost 5 bases and the J gene lost 6 bases, with 14 bases spanning the gap. Here the CDR3 reads CASSLSGLGNEQFF. CDR3 nucleotide sequence: TGTGCCAGCAGTCTTTCAGGCCTAGGCAATGAGCAGTTCTTC.

The chain joins TRBV6-1 to TRBJ2-1; D is unresolved. CDR1 MNHNS and CDR2 SASEGT come from the germline V gene. Trimming took 7 bases from V and 6 from J, leaving 10 bases between them. The CDR3 is made up of 12 amino acids. The DNA for the CDR3 is TGTGCCAGCAAGCAGGTTTCCAATGAGCAGTTCTTC. Its protein product is CASKQVSNEQFF.

Points on this clonotype: It may be a read error: a sequence one base away is much more abundant. This chain uses TRBV2 with TRBJ2-7; D is ambiguous. The CDR3 is 12 amino acids. The germline V gene has CDR1 SNHLY and CDR2 FYNNEI. CDR3 residues: CANSVESYEQYF. CDR3 nucleotides: TGTGCCAACAGTGTGGAGTCATACGAGCAGTACTTC.

The chain uses TRBV7-9 and TRBJ2-3, with TRBD2 matching over 8 bases. CDR3 length equals 15 residues. Germline values: CDR1 SEHNR, CDR2 FQNEAQ (reference sequence). V was clipped by 5 bases and J by 0 bases; unmatched bases: 4. The CDR3 protein is CASSAAGGSTDTQYF. Here the CDR3 DNA reads TGTGCCAGCAGCGCCGCGGGAGGTAGCACAGATACGCAGTATTTT. Combining the CDR3 with reference TRBV7-9 and TRBJ2-3 gives the whole variable domain DTGVSQNPRHKITKRGQNVTFRCDPISEHNRLYWYRQTLGQGPEFLTYFQNEAQLEKSRLLSDRFSAERPKGSFSTLEIQRTEQGDSAMYLCASSAAGGSTDTQYFGPGTRLTVL.

This sequence joins TRBV10-3 and TRBJ2-5; 10 nucleotides match TRBD1. Germline trimming cut 8 bases from V and 4 bases from J; bases unmatched to any gene: 4. Germline CDR1 ENHRY, CDR2 SYGVKD. The CDR3 runs 13 residues. The CDR3, as DNA: TGTGCCATCCGAAGGGACAGGGGAGAGACCCAGTACTTC. Its protein product is CAIRRDRGETQYF.

The V gene is TRBV20-1, the J gene TRBJ1-1; 7 bases line up with TRBD1. The length of the CDR3 is 13 residues. V was pared by 5 bases and J by 3 bases, with 6 bases of the junction left unmatched. The germline gives CDR1 DFQATT, CDR2 SNEGSKA (reference sequence). The CDR3: CSAPGDRYTEAFF. The DNA of the CDR3 is TGCAGTGCTCCCGGGGACAGATACACTGAAGCTTTCTTT.